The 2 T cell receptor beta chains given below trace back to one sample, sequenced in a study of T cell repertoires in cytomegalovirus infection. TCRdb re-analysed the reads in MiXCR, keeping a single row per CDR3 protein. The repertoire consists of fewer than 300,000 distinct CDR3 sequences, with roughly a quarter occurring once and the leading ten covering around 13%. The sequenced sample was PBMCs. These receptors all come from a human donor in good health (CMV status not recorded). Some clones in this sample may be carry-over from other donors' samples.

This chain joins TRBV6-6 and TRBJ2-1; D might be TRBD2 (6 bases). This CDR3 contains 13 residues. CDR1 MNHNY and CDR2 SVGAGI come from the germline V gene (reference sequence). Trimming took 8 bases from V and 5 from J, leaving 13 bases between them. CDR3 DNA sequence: TGTGCCAGCGGAGGGCCATATGACAATGAGCAGTTCTTC. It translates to CASGGPYDNEQFF.

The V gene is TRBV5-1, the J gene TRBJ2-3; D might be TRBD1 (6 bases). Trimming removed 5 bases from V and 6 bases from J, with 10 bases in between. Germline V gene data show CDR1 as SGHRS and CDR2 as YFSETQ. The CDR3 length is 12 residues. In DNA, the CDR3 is TGCGCCAGCAGACAGGGTGTGGATACGCAGTATTTT. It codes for CASRQGVDTQYF.